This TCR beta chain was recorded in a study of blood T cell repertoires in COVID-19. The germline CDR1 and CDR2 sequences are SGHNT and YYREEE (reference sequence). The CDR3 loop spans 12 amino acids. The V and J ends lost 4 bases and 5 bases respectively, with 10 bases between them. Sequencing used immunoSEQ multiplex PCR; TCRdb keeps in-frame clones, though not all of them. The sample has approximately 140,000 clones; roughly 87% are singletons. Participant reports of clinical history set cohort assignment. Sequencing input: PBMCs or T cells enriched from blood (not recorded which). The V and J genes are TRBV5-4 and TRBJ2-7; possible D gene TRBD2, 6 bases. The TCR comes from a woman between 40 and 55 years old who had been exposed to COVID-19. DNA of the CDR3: TGTGCCAGCAGCCGCGGGACCAACGAGCAGTACTTC. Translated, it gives CASSRGTNEQYF. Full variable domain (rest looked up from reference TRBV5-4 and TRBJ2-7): ETGVTQSPTHLIKTRGQQVTLRCSSQSGHNTVSWYQQALGQGPQFIFQYYREEENGRGNFPPRFSGLQFPNYSSELNVNALELDDSALYLCASSRGTNEQYFGPGTRLTVT.